Presented here are 14 T cell receptor beta chains from one specimen sequenced in a study of blood T cell repertoires in COVID-19. Method: immunoSEQ multiplex PCR; TCRdb's copy keeps in-frame clones and lacks some. The data contain 210,000 or so clones, about four fifths of them singletons. The sequencing input was peripheral blood. The origin of the receptors is a woman aged 50 to 60 with active or convalescent COVID-19.

CDR3 in DNA: TGTGCCACCAGCAGTCCAAGACAGGCTAACTATGGCTACACCTTC. Translated: CATSSPRQANYGYTF. This rearrangement joins TRBV15 to TRBJ1-2; possibly TRBD1 for D (6 bases). Trimming stripped 3 bases from V and 0 bases from J, with 11 bases between. In germline, CDR1 is LNHNV, CDR2 YYDKDF (reference sequence). CDR3 length: 15 amino acids.

This sequence joins TRBV2 and TRBJ2-2, with a tentative D call TRBD2 (5 bases). V dropped 7 bases and J dropped 3 bases, with 12 bases sitting between them. Germline CDR1 SNHLY, CDR2 FYNNEI. The CDR3 length is 14 residues. The CDR3 reads CASNKRRDTGELFF. CDR3 bases: TGTGCCAGCAACAAGCGGAGAGACACCGGGGAGCTGTTTTTT.

This clone was detected only a few times. The rearrangement uses TRBV7-9 and TRBJ2-7, with 11 positions matching TRBD2. Germline V gives CDR1 SEHNR, CDR2 FQNEAQ (reference sequence). The CDR3 extends over 16 amino acids. V lost 4 bases and J lost 4; bases outside the gene matches: 9. CDR3 sequence: CASSSTSGRKVYEQYF. The CDR3 DNA is TGTGCCAGCAGCTCAACTAGCGGGAGAAAAGTATACGAGCAGTACTTC.

This sequence joins TRBV5-1 and TRBJ1-2; possible D gene TRBD1, 6 bases. The CDR3 is 14 residues long. CDR1 is SGHRS, CDR2 YFSETQ, per germline. V lost 4 bases and J 2 bases, leaving 12 bases between the germline ends. CDR3 sequence: CASSQQGVNYGYTF. The CDR3 DNA is TGCGCCAGCAGCCAACAGGGTGTCAACTATGGCTACACCTTC.

The CDR3 nucleotides read TGTGCCAGCTCACCAAATCGAATAGGACAGGGGGCGCAGGGGCAGTACTTC. It specifies CASSPNRIGQGAQGQYF. The V and J genes are TRBV18 and TRBJ2-7; TRBD1 agrees at 11 bases. After removal of 2 bases from V and 9 bases from J, the junction contained 15 bases not matched to a gene. CDR1 is KGHSH and CDR2 is LQKENI in the germline V gene. The CDR3 runs 17 residues.

For this clone: Other nucleotide sequences from this sample produce the same CDR3. The chain links TRBV28 to TRBJ1-4; 7 nucleotides line up with TRBD1. The J segment lost 8 bases and the V segment lost 2 bases, leaving 5 bases of the junction unmatched. Germline V lookup: CDR1 MDHEN, CDR2 SYDVKM. CDR3 length: 14 amino acids. The CDR3 region has the DNA TGTGCCAGCAGTTTACGGCAGGGGGACGAAAAACTGTTTTTT. It codes for CASSLRQGDEKLFF.

J is TRBJ1-2 and V is TRBV5-1; 12 nucleotides align to TRBD1. The J segment lost 7 bases and the V segment lost 4 bases, leaving 2 bases of the junction unmatched. The germline CDR1 and CDR2 sequences are SGHRS and YFSETQ. This CDR3 has 13 amino acids. CDR3 amino acids: CASSRDRGPGYTF. The CDR3 DNA reads TGCGCCAGCAGCCGGGACAGGGGGCCTGGCTACACCTTC. Full variable domain (outside the CDR3, taken from reference TRBV5-1 and TRBJ1-2): KAGVTQTPRYLIKTRGQQVTLSCSPISGHRSVSWYQQTPGQGLQFLFEYFSETQRNKGNFPGRFSGRQFSNSRSEMNVSTLELGDSALYLCASSRDRGPGYTFGSGTRLTVV.

In DNA form, the CDR3 reads TGTGCCAGCAGCCCAGGGACAGAAGAGACCCAGTACTTC. Translating gives CASSPGTEETQYF. The gene calls are TRBV12-3 or TRBV12-4 and TRBJ2-5, with 7 bases identical to TRBD1. V was pared by 6 bases and J by 3 bases, with 4 bases of the junction left unmatched. This CDR3 is built from 13 residues.

The V and J genes are TRBV7-9 and TRBJ1-2, with 7 bases that match TRBD1. CDR3 length: 13 amino acids. Germline CDR1 SEHNR, CDR2 FQNEAQ (reference sequence). The trim removed 5 bases at V and 5 bases at J, leaving 5 bases unmatched. DNA for the CDR3: TGTGCCAGCAGCGTAGGACAGGAATATGGCTACACCTTC. Its protein is CASSVGQEYGYTF.

About this clone itself: Other DNA sequences in this specimen translate into the identical CDR3. The chain recombines TRBV11-2 with TRBJ1-2, with no clear D. The CDR3 covers 13 residues. Between the trimmed V and J ends, which lost 3 bases and 1 base, there was a span of 6 bases. Germline assignment: CDR1 SGHAT and CDR2 FQNNGV. The CDR3 coding sequence is TGTGCCAGCAGCTTTTCGGGTAACTATGGCTACACCTTC. It is translated as CASSFSGNYGYTF.

The chain has TRBV7-3 and TRBJ2-5; 9 positions agree with TRBD1. V trimming: 4 bases; J trimming: 4 bases; junction bases outside the gene matches: 7. The CDR3 covers 15 residues. Germline V lookup: CDR1 SGHTA, CDR2 FQGTGA. Here the CDR3 reads CASSSVGTGRETQYF. The CDR3 DNA reads TGTGCCAGCAGCTCTGTCGGGACAGGGCGAGAGACCCAGTACTTC. Supplemented by reference TRBV7-3 and TRBJ2-5, the full variable domain reads GAGVSQTPSNKVTEKGKYVELRCDPISGHTALYWYRQSLGQGPEFLIYFQGTGAADDSGLPNDRFFAVRPEGSVSTLKIQRTERGDSAVYLCASSSVGTGRETQYFGPGTRLLVL.

The gene calls are TRBV5-4 and TRBJ1-1, with D perhaps TRBD1 (5 bases). Trimming removed 3 bases from V and 2 bases from J, with 20 bases in between. Germline V gives CDR1 SGHNT, CDR2 YYREEE (reference sequence). The length of the CDR3 is 17 residues. CDR3 amino acids: CASSSGGGARANTEAFF. The CDR3 DNA sequence: TGTGCCAGCAGCTCGGGGGGAGGGGCTCGAGCAAACACTGAAGCTTTCTTT.

The chain joins TRBV9 to TRBJ2-6, with a tentative D call TRBD2 (5 bases). The CDR3 consists of 17 residues. Germline V gives CDR1 SGDLS, CDR2 YYNGEE. V lost 4 bases to trimming and J lost 2 bases, with 16 bases between them. The CDR3 nucleotides read TGTGCCAGCAGCCTTTCGGACTTTGTCGCTGGGGCCAACGTCCTGACTTTC. Translated, it gives CASSLSDFVAGANVLTF.

This clone was seen a few times. The chain links TRBV2 to TRBJ1-2, with D possibly matching TRBD1 (5 bases). Germline CDR1 and CDR2: SNHLY and FYNNEI. V was shortened by 5 bases and J by 6 bases, with 16 bases between the two germline ends. The CDR3 extends over 14 amino acids. The CDR3 loop is CASSPDWQGDGYTF. In DNA form, the CDR3 reads TGTGCCAGCAGTCCCGATTGGCAGGGTGATGGCTACACCTTC.